The 19 T cell receptor beta chains in this list originate from one sample, sequenced in a study of blood T cells in healthy people across ages. PCR was performed a second time for roughly 7 to 12 cycles using a sample-barcoded 5' primer and a J-beta primer mix. Each CDR3 protein gets one entry after TCRdb re-called the 5' RACE reads with MiXCR. Of some 1.4 million distinct CDR3 sequences in the sample, 42% were seen once. The sequencing sample was made of blood. The receptor set was obtained from a woman younger than 35 in good health.

The gene calls are TRBV7-9 and TRBJ2-5; 9 nucleotides align to TRBD1. The CDR3 totals 14 residues. Germline CDR1 and CDR2: SEHNR and FQNEAQ (reference sequence). Unmatched junction bases numbered 7, after V lost 6 bases and J lost 5 bases. CDR3 DNA sequence: TGTGCCAGCAGTTTTAACAGGGGGCAGGAGACCCAGTACTTC. Protein: CASSFNRGQETQYF.

The chain couples TRBV12-3 or TRBV12-4 to TRBJ1-1, with D unclear. The CDR3 covers 14 residues. V was shortened by 8 bases and J by 2 bases, with 15 bases between the two germline ends. Written as DNA, the CDR3 is TGTGCCAGCCCCCCCGGACTTTATAACACTGAAGCTTTCTTT. Its protein is CASPPGLYNTEAFF.

The CDR3 nucleotides are TGTGCCAGCAGTTTAAGGGACCTTAGCAATCAGCCCCAGCATTTT. Residues: CASSLRDLSNQPQHF. This sequence joins TRBV12-3 or TRBV12-4 and TRBJ1-5; D might be TRBD1 (5 bases). Between the trimmed V and J ends, which lost 2 bases and 0 bases, there was a span of 8 bases. The CDR3 is made up of 15 amino acids.

This clonotype was counted many times. The chain employs TRBV4-1 and TRBJ2-1; 10 bases align to TRBD2. Germline CDR1 reads MGHRA; CDR2 reads YSYEKL. The CDR3 totals 17 residues. The V segment lost 4 bases and the J segment 7 bases; nucleotides outside the gene matches: 13. As DNA, the CDR3 is TGCGCCAGCAGCCCGTCTAGTGTGCTAGCGGGAGCAAATGAGCAGTTCTTC. It translates to CASSPSSVLAGANEQFF.

This clonotype was detected many times. This rearrangement joins TRBV27 to TRBJ2-1; 11 nucleotides match TRBD2. The CDR3 runs to 15 residues. V was clipped by 8 bases and J by 3 bases; unmatched bases: 6. Germline lookup yields CDR1 MNHEY and CDR2 SMNVEV (reference sequence). In nucleotides, the CDR3 is TGTGCCAGCGGACCCGGGACTAGCGGCTACAATGAGCAGTTCTTC. Protein: CASGPGTSGYNEQFF.

This clonotype was counted between two and nine times. This chain connects TRBV5-1 to TRBJ2-1, with D perhaps matching TRBD2 (6 bases). The CDR3 is 20 amino acids. Germline V gene sequence: CDR1 SGHRS, CDR2 YFSETQ. Trimming shortened V by 4 bases and J by 0 bases, and 26 bases separated the two germline ends. The CDR3 protein is CASSPRALASASSSYNEQFF. The CDR3 region has the DNA TGCGCCAGCAGCCCACGGGCCCTAGCGTCTGCGTCTAGCTCCTACAATGAGCAGTTCTTC. The whole variable domain, filled in from reference TRBV5-1 and TRBJ2-1, reads KAGVTQTPRYLIKTRGQQVTLSCSPISGHRSVSWYQQTPGQGLQFLFEYFSETQRNKGNFPGRFSGRQFSNSRSEMNVSTLELGDSALYLCASSPRALASASSSYNEQFFGPGTRLTVL.

The rearrangement links TRBV29-1 to TRBJ1-2; a weak D match, TRBD1 (5 bases). There are 15 residues in the CDR3. The germline CDR1 and CDR2 sequences are SQVTM and ANQGSEA. V was clipped by 4 bases and J by 6 bases, with 21 bases between them. The CDR3 bases are TGCAGCGTTGGGGGCAGGGTTCGGAACGGGGATGGCTACACCTTC. As protein: CSVGGRVRNGDGYTF.

This chain joins TRBV29-1 and TRBJ2-7; D may be TRBD2 (7 bases). This CDR3 is 16 amino acids long. Germline assignment: CDR1 SQVTM and CDR2 ANQGSEA. Deletions cut 3 bases from V and 7 bases from J, with 25 bases between. The CDR3 protein is CSVEGGDTTSYNEQYF. CDR3 bases: TGCAGCGTTGAGGGAGGGGACACAACGTCCTACAATGAGCAGTACTTC.

The chain couples TRBV5-1 to TRBJ1-4; tentative D call: TRBD1 (6 bases). The CDR3 totals 15 residues. Germline V lookup: CDR1 SGHRS, CDR2 YFSETQ. Deletions cut 4 bases from V and 0 bases from J, with 10 bases between. The CDR3 DNA is TGCGCCAGCAGCCACGGGACACCAACTAATGAAAAACTGTTTTTT. It encodes CASSHGTPTNEKLFF.

V and J are TRBV2 and TRBJ1-5; D is undetermined. Trimming took off 1 base at V and 6 bases at J, with 10 bases between the two ends. The CDR3 runs 14 residues. Per the germline V gene, CDR1 is SNHLY and CDR2 is FYNNEI. In DNA, the CDR3 is TGTGCCAGCAGTGAAGGGAAGTGGGGTCAGCCCCAGCATTTT. Its translation is CASSEGKWGQPQHF.

This clonotype has just a few counts. The genes are TRBV3-1 and TRBJ1-2, with 7 bases identical to TRBD1. Trimming at V came to 4 bases and at J to 4 bases, leaving 9 bases not matched to a gene. Germline values: CDR1 LGHDT, CDR2 YNNKEL (reference sequence). CDR3 size: 15 residues. The CDR3 region is CASSPPGAGGYGYTF. CDR3 coding DNA: TGTGCCAGCAGCCCCCCGGGGGCAGGGGGCTATGGCTACACCTTC.

This clonotype occurred once. The chain links TRBV6-5 to TRBJ2-4, with 9 bases matching TRBD1. V gave up 6 bases and J gave up 5 bases; unmatched junction bases: 11. CDR3 length equals 16 residues. Germline-derived CDR1 and CDR2 are MNHEY and SVGAGI. CDR3 amino acids: CASRPPDRGEQNIQYF. DNA of the CDR3: TGTGCCAGCAGGCCGCCGGACAGGGGAGAGCAAAACATTCAGTACTTC.

The chain joins TRBV10-3 to TRBJ2-1; the match to TRBD2 covers 7 bases. This CDR3 contains 13 residues. The V and J ends lost 6 bases and 8 bases, in that order; junction bases with no gene match: 7. Germline CDR1 ENHRY, CDR2 SYGVKD. CDR3 amino acids: CAIRETSWDEQFF. The CDR3 bases are TGTGCCATCAGAGAGACTAGCTGGGATGAGCAGTTCTTC.

The rearrangement joins TRBV3-1 to TRBJ1-3; D remains ambiguous. Per germline, CDR1 LGHDT and CDR2 YNNKEL (reference sequence). The CDR3 spans 14 residues. The V end lost 1 base, the J end lost 0 bases, and 4 bases lay between the germline ends. The CDR3 nucleotides read TGTGCCAGCAGCCAAGGCGCCTCTGGAAACACCATATATTTT. Its translation: CASSQGASGNTIYF.

J is TRBJ2-3 and V is TRBV10-1; D is uncertain. The germline gives CDR1 WNHNN, CDR2 SYGVQD (reference sequence). There are 13 residues in the CDR3. Trimming shortened V by 4 bases and J by 3 bases, and 8 bases separated the two germline ends. The CDR3, as DNA: TGCGCCAGCAGTGGCTGGTTAACAGATACGCAGTATTTT. Its protein product is CASSGWLTDTQYF.

J is TRBJ2-7 and V is TRBV30; D is unclear. Per the germline V gene, CDR1 is GTSNPN and CDR2 is SVGIG (reference sequence). The ends were cut back, 0 bases at V and 2 bases at J, with 8 bases in the middle. The CDR3 is 13 amino acids. CDR3 DNA sequence: TGTGCCTGGAGTGTCTCCGGACCCTACGAGCAGTACTTC. This gives the protein CAWSVSGPYEQYF. The entire variable domain, with the rest obtained from reference TRBV30 and TRBJ2-7, is as follows: SQTIHQWPATLVQPVGSPLSLECTVEGTSNPNLYWYRQAAGRGLQLLFYSVGIGQISSEVPQNLSASRPQDRQFILSSKKLLLSDSGFYLCAWSVSGPYEQYFGPGTRLTVT.

About this clonotype: The junction departs from the called germline gene at one end, perhaps through a read error. V is TRBV5-1 and J is TRBJ2-1; D perhaps matches TRBD2 (5 bases). Germline V lookup: CDR1 SGHRS, CDR2 YFSETQ. The CDR3 consists of 11 residues. The CDR3 is CASNLDSEQFF. The CDR3 coding sequence is TGCGCCAGCAACTTGGACTCTGAGCAGTTCTTC.

The rearrangement links TRBV6-1 to TRBJ1-1; no reliable D call. This CDR3 spans 14 amino acids. Germline V gene data show CDR1 as MNHNS and CDR2 as SASEGT. V was shortened by 2 bases and J by 5 bases, with 12 bases between the two germline ends. CDR3 loop: CASSERAGRTEAFF. CDR3 coding DNA: TGTGCCAGCAGTGAAAGGGCAGGACGAACTGAAGCTTTCTTT.

Regarding this clonotype: Being one base from a much bigger clone, this may be a read error. The rearrangement joins TRBV4-1 to TRBJ2-5, with D maybe TRBD2 (5 bases). Germline loops: CDR1 MGHRA, CDR2 YSYEKL. The CDR3 is 14 amino acids. The V and J ends lost 1 base and 5 bases respectively, with 11 bases between them. The CDR3 nucleotides read TGCGCCAGCAGCCAAGGCCATAGCGAGGAGACCCAGTACTTC. It codes for CASSQGHSEETQYF.